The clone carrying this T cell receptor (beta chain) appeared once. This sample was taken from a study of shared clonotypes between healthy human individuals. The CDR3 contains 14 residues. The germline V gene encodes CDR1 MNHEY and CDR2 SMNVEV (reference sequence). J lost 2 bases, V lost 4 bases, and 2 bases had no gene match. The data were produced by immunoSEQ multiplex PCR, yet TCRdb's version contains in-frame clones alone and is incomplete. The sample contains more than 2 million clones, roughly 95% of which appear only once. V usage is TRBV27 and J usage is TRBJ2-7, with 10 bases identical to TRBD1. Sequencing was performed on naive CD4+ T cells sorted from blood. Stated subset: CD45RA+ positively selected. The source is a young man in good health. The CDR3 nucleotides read TGTGCCAGCAGTTGGGGGACAGGGGCCTACGAGCAGTACTTC. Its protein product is CASSWGTGAYEQYF.